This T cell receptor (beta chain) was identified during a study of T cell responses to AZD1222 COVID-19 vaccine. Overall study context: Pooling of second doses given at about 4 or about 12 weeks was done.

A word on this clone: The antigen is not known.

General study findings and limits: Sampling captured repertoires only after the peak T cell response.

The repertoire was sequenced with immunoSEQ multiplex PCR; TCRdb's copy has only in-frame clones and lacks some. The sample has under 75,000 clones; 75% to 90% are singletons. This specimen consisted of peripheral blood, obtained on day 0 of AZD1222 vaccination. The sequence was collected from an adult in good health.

The chain's CDR3 is CASSPLDSRNQPQHF. In DNA, the CDR3 is TGTGCCAGCAGCCCCTTAGACAGTCGCAATCAGCCCCAGCATTTT. The chain combines TRBV7-2 with TRBJ1-5; TRBD1 is a possible D gene (5 bases). Trimming took off 5 bases at V and 2 bases at J, with 13 bases between the two ends. The CDR3 is made up of 15 amino acids. The germline V gene encodes CDR1 SGHTA and CDR2 FQGNSA.